This entry lists 4 T cell receptor beta chains sequenced from one sample in a study of T-cell memory formation after mild COVID-19. A single record per CDR3 protein comes from TCRdb applying MiXCR to the 5' RACE reads. The sample holds 500,000 to 650,000 distinct CDR3 sequences, less than 25% seen once. Input material: PBMCs or a T cell subset sorted from them (not recorded which). These receptors all stem from an adult woman who had mild COVID-19 (a few samples of this study predate the infection). Cell type and time point are not known.

To note about this clonotype: Sequence at one end of the junction differs from germline and may be a read error. The chain has TRBV7-2 and TRBJ2-2, with TRBD2 identical over 9 bases. This CDR3 has 17 amino acids. The germline V gene has CDR1 SGHTA and CDR2 FQGNSA. This CDR3 is CATSLIPGLAFTGELFF. CDR3 in DNA: TGTGCCACCAGCCTTATTCCGGGACTAGCCTTCACCGGGGAGCTGTTTTTT.

This clonotype was recorded a few times. This rearrangement joins TRBV12-3 or TRBV12-4 to TRBJ1-4, with 8 bases lining up with TRBD1. CDR3 size: 17 residues. J was trimmed by 2 bases and V by 6 bases; bases with no gene match: 11. CDR3 region: CASRHRGLYATNEKLFF. The CDR3 region has the DNA TGTGCCAGCAGACACAGGGGGTTATATGCGACTAATGAAAAACTGTTTTTT.

This chain links TRBV5-1 with TRBJ1-1, with TRBD1 as a possible D gene (5 bases). Trimming took 4 bases from V and 8 from J, leaving 15 bases between them. CDR3 length: 13 residues. Per the germline V gene, CDR1 is SGHRS and CDR2 is YFSETQ. The CDR3 loop reads CASSPGRDLEAFF. The CDR3 DNA follows: TGCGCCAGCAGCCCGGGACGGGACCTCGAAGCTTTCTTT.

In nucleotides, the CDR3 is TGTGCCTGGAGTGGAAACTTGGTAGCCAAAAACATTCAGTACTTC. Amino acids: CAWSGNLVAKNIQYF. The chain joins TRBV30 to TRBJ2-4; D call uncertain. The V and J ends lost 1 base and 0 bases respectively, with 10 bases between them. CDR3 length equals 15 residues. Germline V gene data show CDR1 as GTSNPN and CDR2 as SVGIG (reference sequence).